These 26 T cell receptor beta chains were all obtained from the same sample, sequenced in a study of blood T cells in healthy people across ages. A second PCR, run for roughly 7 to 12 cycles, used a sample-barcoded 5' primer plus a J-beta primer mix. One entry per CDR3 protein results from TCRdb running MiXCR on the 5' RACE reads. The sample consists of hundreds of thousands of distinct CDR3 sequences, 55% to 70% of them appearing once. The specimen was blood. These receptors were obtained from a young man in good health.

This clonotype was counted once. This may be a read error: a much more frequent sequence differs by one nucleotide. This chain connects TRBV30 to TRBJ1-1; D not certain. The CDR3 is 11 residues long. The V gene lost 3 bases and the J gene lost 2 bases, with 4 bases spanning the gap. Germline-derived CDR1 and CDR2 are GTSNPN and SVGIG (reference sequence). CDR3 protein: CAWSCNTEAFF. In DNA form, the CDR3 reads TGTGCCTGGAGCTGTAACACTGAAGCTTTCTTT.

This chain links TRBV29-1 with TRBJ2-1, with TRBD1 matching over 8 bases. Germline CDR1 reads SQVTM; CDR2 reads ANQGSEA. The J segment lost 3 bases and the V segment lost 3 bases, leaving 7 bases of the junction unmatched. CDR3 length: 15 amino acids. This CDR3 reads CSVDPRGQGYNEQFF. The CDR3 DNA is TGCAGCGTTGATCCCCGTGGACAGGGCTACAATGAGCAGTTCTTC.

This clonotype appeared once. The chain recombines TRBV30 with TRBJ2-5; D tentatively reads TRBD1 or TRBD2 (5 bases each). From germline, CDR1 is GTSNPN and CDR2 SVGIG (reference sequence). This CDR3 comprises 14 residues. V lost 0 bases and J lost 11, with 19 bases in between. The CDR3 DNA reads TGTGCCTGGAGTGTGGGGACGGCAGGGAATGAGCAGTACTTC. The encoded protein is CAWSVGTAGNEQYF.

The chain employs TRBV5-1 and TRBJ1-1; D possibly corresponds to TRBD1 (5 bases). Trimming cost V 1 base and J 4 bases, with 14 bases left between them. CDR3 length: 15 residues. The V gene's germline CDR1 is SGHRS and CDR2 YFSETQ. CDR3 sequence reads: CASSLPLGGGTEAFF. The CDR3, as DNA: TGCGCCAGCAGCTTGCCGCTCGGGGGGGGCACTGAAGCTTTCTTT.

Only a few counts were recorded for this clonotype. The chain uses TRBV6-2 or TRBV6-3 and TRBJ2-1; 7 bases are a match to TRBD2. Trimming took 5 bases from V and 8 from J; bases not matched to a gene: 12. CDR1 is MNHEY, CDR2 SVGEGT, per germline. The CDR3 loop spans 15 amino acids. CDR3 DNA sequence: TGTGCCAGCAGTCCCCTTGGTGGGGAGGGCCATGAGCAGTTCTTC. Translation gives CASSPLGGEGHEQFF.

This clonotype was observed a few times. This chain joins TRBV10-3 and TRBJ1-2, with D hard to call. V was trimmed by 0 bases and J by 4 bases, leaving 6 bases between them. Germline CDR1 is ENHRY and CDR2 is SYGVKD. CDR3 length: 13 residues. DNA of the CDR3: TGTGCCATCAGTGAGTCGCTGAGCTATGGCTACACCTTC. Translated: CAISESLSYGYTF.

This clonotype was seen more than once but under ten times. The rearrangement uses TRBV3-1 and TRBJ2-6; D gene ambiguous. CDR3 length: 16 amino acids. Trimming left V 6 bases short and J 2 bases short, with 14 bases between. Germline V gene lookup returns CDR1 LGHDT and CDR2 YNNKEL (reference sequence). The CDR3 spells CASSRNSRAGANVLTF. The CDR3 region has the DNA TGTGCCAGCAGTCGAAATTCCCGGGCTGGGGCCAACGTCCTGACTTTC.

This rearrangement joins TRBV20-1 to TRBJ2-1; maybe TRBD2 (6 bases). Germline V gene data show CDR1 as DFQATT and CDR2 as SNEGSKA (reference sequence). The CDR3 totals 13 residues. Deletions cut 1 base from V and 8 bases from J, with 12 bases between. The CDR3 nucleotides are TGCAGTGCTAGAGGGCTGCGGGGCGATGAGCAGTTCTTC. Encoded protein: CSARGLRGDEQFF.

V is TRBV6-6 and J is TRBJ2-5; either TRBD1 or TRBD2 may fit D (5 bases each). The CDR3 runs to 12 residues. Germline CDR1 and CDR2: MNHNY and SVGAGI (reference sequence). V was clipped by 4 bases and J by 11 bases, with 14 bases between them. CDR3 amino acids: CASSWDLEEQYF. The CDR3 bases are TGTGCCAGCAGTTGGGACCTGGAGGAGCAGTACTTC.

This sequence joins TRBV29-1 and TRBJ1-1, with D perhaps TRBD1 (5 bases). The V end lost 3 bases, the J end lost 4 bases, and 15 bases lay between the germline ends. The length of the CDR3 is 14 residues. The germline gives CDR1 SQVTM, CDR2 ANQGSEA. The CDR3 is CSVDPPGGRTEAFF. CDR3 nucleotides: TGCAGCGTTGACCCTCCGGGGGGACGCACTGAAGCTTTCTTT.

This clonotype appeared once. The V gene is TRBV11-2, the J gene TRBJ2-1, with 9 bases fitting TRBD1. The CDR3 is 15 amino acids. V dropped 1 base and J dropped 10; count of bases not matched to a gene: 8. Germline V CDR1 and CDR2: SGHAT, FQNNGV. CDR3 nucleotides: TGTGCCAGCAGCTTAGGTATACGGACAGGGGTCGAGCAGTTCTTC. Protein product: CASSLGIRTGVEQFF.

The table lists this clonotype with a few counts. The genes are TRBV20-1 and TRBJ2-1; TRBD2 aligns across 7 bases. J lost 5 bases, V lost 6 bases, and 13 bases had no gene match. Germline V lookup: CDR1 DFQATT, CDR2 SNEGSKA (reference sequence). The CDR3 consists of 15 residues. Written as DNA, the CDR3 is TGCAGTGCGGGCACTAGCGCCGGCGCTAACAATGAGCAGTTCTTC. As protein: CSAGTSAGANNEQFF.

The CDR3, as DNA: TGCAGTGTGGAGCTTCCTTCCGGGACTAACACAGATACGCAGTATTTT. Translation gives CSVELPSGTNTDTQYF. The J gene is TRBJ2-3, the V gene TRBV20-1, with TRBD2 matching over 7 bases. Trimming took 7 bases from V and 2 from J; bases not matched to a gene: 15. CDR3 length equals 16 residues. Germline CDR1 and CDR2: DFQATT and SNEGSKA (reference sequence).

V gene TRBV13 combines with J gene TRBJ2-6; D gene uncertain. Per germline, CDR1 PRHDT and CDR2 FYEKMQ (reference sequence). The CDR3 length is 17 residues. Trimming removed 5 bases at V and 1 base at J, with 15 bases between. The CDR3 DNA follows: TGTGCCAGCAGCGCCAGATCCGGCGGATCTGGGGCCAACGTCCTGACTTTC. The encoded protein is CASSARSGGSGANVLTF. The full variable domain, its missing parts supplied by reference TRBV13 and TRBJ2-6, is AAGVIQSPRHLIKEKRETATLKCYPIPRHDTVYWYQQGPGQDPQFLISFYEKMQSDKGSIPDRFSAQQFSDYHSELNMSSLELGDSALYFCASSARSGGSGANVLTFGAGSRLTVL.

The chain joins TRBV7-2 to TRBJ1-6; no reliable D call. CDR3 length equals 15 residues. The V and J ends lost 4 bases and 10 bases respectively, with 17 bases between them. CDR1 is SGHTA and CDR2 is FQGNSA in the germline V gene. CDR3 in DNA: TGTGCCAGCAGCTATATCGACGACCTATGGTCACCCCTCCACTTT. Residues: CASSYIDDLWSPLHF.

The chain has TRBV27 and TRBJ1-6; no reliable D call. The CDR3 runs 14 residues. The germline V gene has CDR1 MNHEY and CDR2 SMNVEV (reference sequence). The V and J ends lost 3 bases and 7 bases respectively, with 10 bases between them. CDR3 loop: CASSFRGMNSPLHF. The CDR3 nucleotides are TGTGCCAGCAGTTTTAGAGGGATGAATTCACCCCTCCACTTT.

This clonotype was counted between two and nine times. V and J are TRBV7-2 and TRBJ2-4, with 7 bases identical to TRBD1. J lost 0 bases, V lost 1 base, and 3 bases had no gene match. The CDR3 sequence is 16 residues long. Germline CDR1 is SGHTA and CDR2 is FQGNSA. This CDR3 is CASSLERTGAKNIQYF. The CDR3 nucleotides read TGTGCCAGCAGCTTAGAGCGGACAGGAGCCAAAAACATTCAGTACTTC. The full variable domain, with the rest looked up from reference TRBV7-2 and TRBJ2-4, is GAGVSQSPSNKVTEKGKDVELRCDPISGHTALYWYRQSLGQGLEFLIYFQGNSAPDKSGLPSDRFSAERTGGSVSTLTIQRTQQEDSAVYLCASSLERTGAKNIQYFGAGTRLSVL.

The CDR3 coding sequence is TGTGCCAGCAGTGAAAGAAACGGAGCCCTCCCCTACGAGCAGTACTTC. Its protein is CASSERNGALPYEQYF. The rearrangement links TRBV6-1 to TRBJ2-5; D is uncertain. The J call may be mistaken, given a closer DNA end match to TRBJ2-7. The CDR3 has 16 residues. CDR1 MNHNS and CDR2 SASEGT come from the germline V gene.

The table lists this clonotype with a count of one. V gene TRBV20-1 combines with J gene TRBJ2-1, with TRBD2 identical over 8 bases. J lost 3 bases, V lost 0 bases, and 4 bases had no gene match. This CDR3 is 15 amino acids long. CDR1 and CDR2 from the germline V gene are DFQATT and SNEGSKA (reference sequence). The CDR3 loop is CSARDTGGHYNEQFF. The CDR3 DNA reads as TGCAGTGCTAGAGATACGGGGGGGCACTACAATGAGCAGTTCTTC.

The V gene is TRBV5-1, the J gene TRBJ2-7; D is undetermined. The CDR3 totals 15 residues. From germline, CDR1 is SGHRS and CDR2 YFSETQ. V lost 0 bases to trimming and J lost 0 bases, with 10 bases between them. The CDR3 DNA follows: TGCGCCAGCAGCTTGGGGGGTCTCGTCTCCTACGAGCAGTACTTC. Translation: CASSLGGLVSYEQYF.

The chain combines TRBV7-6 with TRBJ2-5; D unresolved. Deletions cut 4 bases from V and 4 bases from J, with 10 bases between. Germline CDR1 SGHVS, CDR2 FNYEAQ. The CDR3 is made up of 13 amino acids. This CDR3 reads CASSSMLAETQYF. CDR3 in DNA: TGTGCCAGCAGCTCTATGCTGGCAGAGACCCAGTACTTC.

This chain joins TRBV4-2 and TRBJ2-1; 9 nucleotides line up with TRBD2. V dropped 1 base and J dropped 4; count of bases not matched to a gene: 5. The CDR3 is made up of 16 amino acids. Germline CDR1 reads LGHNA; CDR2 reads YNFKEQ. CDR3 residues: CASSQGPLAGYNEQFF. CDR3 sequence (DNA): TGTGCCAGCAGCCAAGGTCCGCTAGCGGGGTACAATGAGCAGTTCTTC.

This clonotype was counted between two and nine times. The V and J genes are TRBV20-1 and TRBJ2-7, with 7 bases lining up with TRBD1. CDR1 DFQATT and CDR2 SNEGSKA come from the germline V gene (reference sequence). CDR3 length: 17 amino acids. V dropped 0 bases and J dropped 2; count of bases not matched to a gene: 13. The CDR3: CSARDWRYGGQTYEQYF. CDR3 bases: TGCAGTGCTAGAGATTGGCGATATGGGGGACAGACCTACGAGCAGTACTTC.

This clonotype was detected ten times or more. This chain uses TRBV30 with TRBJ2-5; 11 bases match TRBD2. In germline, CDR1 is GTSNPN, CDR2 SVGIG (reference sequence). This CDR3 spans 13 amino acids. With V trimmed by 8 bases and J by 5 bases, 7 bases remained unmatched. The CDR3: CARGLAGGETQYF. The CDR3 region has the DNA TGTGCCAGAGGTCTAGCGGGAGGTGAGACCCAGTACTTC.

The genes are TRBV3-1 and TRBJ1-2; TRBD1 might be the D (5 bases). V lost 4 bases and J lost 5, with 17 bases in between. The CDR3 runs 15 residues. The germline CDR1 and CDR2 sequences are LGHDT and YNNKEL (reference sequence). The CDR3 nucleotides are TGTGCCAGCAGCCGGGGGTCGGGTTCTATTTATGGCTACACCTTC. It codes for CASSRGSGSIYGYTF.

V is TRBV20-1 and J is TRBJ2-3; tentatively, D is TRBD1 or TRBD2 (5 bases each). V was clipped by 5 bases and J by 5 bases, with 17 bases between them. Germline CDR1 is DFQATT and CDR2 is SNEGSKA (reference sequence). The CDR3 covers 14 residues. CDR3 loop: CSAGPPLGGDTQYF. The CDR3, as DNA: TGCAGTGCTGGACCCCCCCTTGGGGGAGATACGCAGTATTTT.